A selection of T cell receptor beta chains follows, all from one sample in a study of CD8 T cells in Susac syndrome. MiXCR, run by TCRdb on the immunoSEQ multiplex PCR reads, gives a single entry per CDR3 protein. The repertoire holds roughly 200,000 distinct CDR3 sequences, approximately 94% seen once, with roughly 0.11% in the top ten. The sequencing input was CD4+ T cells from PBMCs. The receptors were sampled from a human donor with Susac syndrome. CDR3s include the opening cysteine and the closing phenylalanine or tryptophan. D genes are given only for firm matches. Expanded clones get a size class; other rows say once, few or many, or leave the size out.

v_call	clone_size	d_call	j_call	cdr3_aa	cdr3_nt
TRBV7-9	.	.	TRBJ1-2	CASSPPFGLSANYGYTF	TGTGCCAGCAGCCCACCTTTTGGCTTAAGCGCTAACTATGGCTACACCTTC
TRBV14	.	.	TRBJ1-1	CASSQNVGFMNTEAFF	TGTGCCAGCAGCCAAAATGTTGGCTTCATGAACACTGAAGCTTTCTTT
TRBV10-3	.	.	TRBJ2-7	CAIGASSSRLSYEQYF	TGTGCCATCGGGGCCAGCTCAAGCCGTCTCTCCTACGAGCAGTACTTC
TRBV3-1	.	TRBD2	TRBJ2-3	CASSQRLAGGLDTQYF	TGTGCCAGCAGCCAGAGACTAGCGGGGGGGCTGGATACGCAGTATTTT
TRBV5-1	.	.	TRBJ2-3	CASSRTPLTDTQYF	TGCGCCAGCAGCCGGACACCACTCACAGATACGCAGTATTTT
TRBV20-1	.	TRBD1	TRBJ1-2	CSATRGQGGYGYTF	TGCAGTGCAACGCGCGGACAGGGTGGCTATGGCTACACCTTC
TRBV20-1	.	TRBD1	TRBJ2-3	CSGPRTGSTDTQYF	TGCAGCGGCCCGCGGACAGGGAGTACAGATACGCAGTATTTT
TRBV9	once	.	TRBJ2-7	CASSPHPLYEQYF	TGTGCCAGCAGCCCTCACCCCCTTTACGAGCAGTACTTC
TRBV5-6	.	TRBD1	TRBJ2-7	CASSRQGAGEQYF	TGTGCCAGCAGCCGGCAGGGGGCGGGCGAGCAGTACTTC
TRBV2	.	TRBD2	TRBJ2-2	CASSELAVLTGELFF	TGTGCCAGCAGTGAACTAGCGGTCCTCACCGGGGAGCTGTTTTTT
TRBV30	.	.	TRBJ2-2	CAWTAGADTGELFF	TGTGCCTGGACTGCAGGGGCGGACACCGGGGAGCTGTTTTTT
TRBV29-1	.	.	TRBJ1-2	CSVAGGDYGYTF	TGCAGCGTGGCCGGGGGGGACTATGGCTACACCTTC
TRBV2	.	TRBD2	TRBJ2-7	CASSRGLAGGRQYF	TGTGCCAGCAGCCGGGGACTAGCGGGGGGGCGTCAGTACTTC
TRBV9	.	.	TRBJ1-1	CASTLDSHSNTEAFF	TGTGCCAGCACTCTGGACAGCCACTCGAACACTGAAGCTTTCTTT
TRBV12-3/TRBV12-4	.	.	TRBJ1-5	CASSRTGHNQPQHF	TGTGCCAGCAGTCGAACAGGGCACAATCAGCCCCAGCATTTT
TRBV5-4	.	.	TRBJ2-7	CASSPGVAGEQYF	TGTGCCAGCAGCCCGGGGGTAGCAGGCGAGCAGTACTTC
TRBV19	once	.	TRBJ2-6	CARYVTRLQGNGANVLTF	TGTGCCCGCTACGTCACACGTCTACAGGGAAACGGGGCCAACGTCCTGACTTTC
TRBV30	.	TRBD1	TRBJ1-1	CAWTDRGQEAFF	TGTGCCTGGACCGACAGGGGGCAGGAAGCTTTCTTT
TRBV6-1	few	.	TRBJ2-1	CASSSRRGRNEQFF	TGTGCCAGCAGTTCCCGGCGGGGGCGCAATGAGCAGTTCTTC
TRBV24-1	.	TRBD1	TRBJ2-5	CATSDVRDSQETQYF	TGTGCCACCAGCGACGTCCGGGACAGCCAAGAGACCCAGTACTTC
TRBV18	.	.	TRBJ2-2	CASSTDGGLNTGELFF	TGTGCCAGCTCAACGGATGGGGGACTGAACACCGGGGAGCTGTTTTTT
TRBV10-3	.	.	TRBJ1-2	CAISNSGAGYGYTF	TGTGCCATCAGCAACTCGGGAGCAGGTTATGGCTACACCTTC
TRBV30	.	.	TRBJ1-1	CAWTTGPNTEAFF	TGTGCCTGGACGACAGGACCGAACACTGAAGCTTTCTTT
TRBV7-9	.	.	TRBJ2-6	CASSQGTPGANVLTF	TGTGCCAGCAGCCAAGGGACCCCTGGGGCCAACGTCCTGACTTTC
TRBV25-1	.	.	TRBJ2-3	CASSAPGGADTQYF	TGTGCCAGCAGTGCCCCAGGGGGGGCAGATACGCAGTATTTT
TRBV15	.	TRBD1	TRBJ2-7	CATGRTGLYEQYF	TGTGCCACCGGTCGGACAGGGTTGTACGAGCAGTACTTC
TRBV29-1	.	TRBD1	TRBJ2-4	CSVGWTGIGAKNIQYF	TGCAGCGTTGGGTGGACAGGGATAGGGGCCAAAAACATTCAGTACTTC
TRBV2	once	.	TRBJ1-2	CASSDSRANYGYTF	TGTGCCAGCAGCGACAGCAGGGCTAACTATGGCTACACCTTC
TRBV5-1	few	.	TRBJ2-5	CASSSDSRETQYF	TGCGCCAGCAGCTCAGATTCAAGGGAGACCCAGTACTTC
TRBV11-2	.	TRBD2	TRBJ2-7	CASSLRFGGVSNEQYF	TGTGCCAGCAGCTTAAGGTTTGGGGGGGTGTCTAACGAGCAGTACTTC
TRBV20-1	.	TRBD1	TRBJ2-2	CSASDRVTGELFF	TGCAGTGCTAGTGACAGGGTTACCGGGGAGCTGTTTTTT
TRBV20-1	.	.	TRBJ1-2	CSASGGRLYYGYTF	TGCAGTGCGAGTGGGGGCAGGCTTTATTATGGCTACACCTTC
TRBV14	.	.	TRBJ1-2	CASSDRRGYTF	TGTGCCAGCAGCGACAGAAGGGGCTACACCTTC
TRBV30	.	TRBD2	TRBJ2-7	CAWSVRSGGAVRSYEQYF	TGTGCCTGGAGTGTTCGTAGCGGGGGGGCCGTTCGATCCTACGAGCAGTACTTC
TRBV20-1	.	TRBD1	TRBJ1-5	CSARSTQGYGNQPQHF	TGCAGTGCTAGGAGTACACAGGGGTATGGCAATCAGCCCCAGCATTTT
TRBV24-1	.	.	TRBJ2-3	CATSDFGPTDTQYF	TGTGCCACCAGTGATTTTGGACCCACAGATACGCAGTATTTT
TRBV12-3/TRBV12-4	.	.	TRBJ2-3	CASSKYTQYF	TGTGCCAGCTCTAAGTATACGCAGTATTTT
TRBV10-3	.	TRBD2	TRBJ2-2	CAIKTGLAGAGELFF	TGTGCCATCAAGACGGGACTAGCGGGTGCCGGGGAGCTGTTTTTT
TRBV5-1	.	.	TRBJ2-3	CASSLAGAGSTDTQYF	TGCGCCAGCAGCTTGGCTGGGGCAGGGAGCACAGATACGCAGTATTTT
TRBV3-1	.	TRBD1	TRBJ2-3	CASSQERWQGADTQYF	TGTGCCAGCAGCCAAGAGAGGTGGCAGGGGGCAGATACGCAGTATTTT
TRBV30	.	.	TRBJ2-6	CAWETAGKGVLTF	TGTGCCTGGGAAACCGCCGGGAAAGGCGTCCTGACTTTC
TRBV7-9	.	.	TRBJ2-1	CASSDGPGVGNEQFF	TGTGCCAGCAGCGACGGGCCCGGAGTGGGGAATGAGCAGTTCTTC
TRBV10-3	.	.	TRBJ2-1	CAISESGDRPDNEQFF	TGTGCCATCAGTGAGTCAGGGGATCGACCGGACAATGAGCAGTTCTTC
TRBV7-9	.	.	TRBJ2-6	CASNPTVSGANVLTF	TGTGCCAGCAACCCGACAGTCTCTGGGGCCAACGTCCTGACTTTC
TRBV9	.	.	TRBJ1-6	CASSVNSGNSPLHF	TGTGCCAGCAGCGTAAACTCGGGAAATTCACCCCTCCACTTT
TRBV12-3/TRBV12-4	.	TRBD1	TRBJ1-2	CASSSRDREYNGYTF	TGTGCCAGCAGTTCCCGGGACAGGGAATACAATGGCTACACCTTC
TRBV12-3/TRBV12-4	once	.	TRBJ1-4	CASSLKPGQNEKLFF	TGTGCCAGCAGTTTAAAACCGGGGCAGAATGAAAAACTGTTTTTT
TRBV6-1	.	TRBD1	TRBJ1-5	CASSASQGAGNQPQHF	TGTGCCAGCAGCGCATCACAGGGGGCTGGAAATCAGCCCCAGCATTTT